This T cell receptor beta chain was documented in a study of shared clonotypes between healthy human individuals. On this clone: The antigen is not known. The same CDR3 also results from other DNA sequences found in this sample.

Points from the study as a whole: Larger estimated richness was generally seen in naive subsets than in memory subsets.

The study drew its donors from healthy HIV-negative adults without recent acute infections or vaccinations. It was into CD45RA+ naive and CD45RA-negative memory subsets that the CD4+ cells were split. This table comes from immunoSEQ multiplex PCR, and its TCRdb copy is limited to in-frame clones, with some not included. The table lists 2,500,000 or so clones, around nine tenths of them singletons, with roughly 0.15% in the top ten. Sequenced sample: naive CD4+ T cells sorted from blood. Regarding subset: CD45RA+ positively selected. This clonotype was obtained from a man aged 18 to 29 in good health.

CDR3 sequence: CAISDGGAGANVLTF. The CDR3 nucleotides read TGTGCCATCAGTGACGGAGGGGCTGGGGCCAACGTCCTGACTTTC. The chain employs TRBV10-3 and TRBJ2-6; D is perhaps TRBD2 (6 bases). CDR1 and CDR2 from the germline V gene are ENHRY and SYGVKD. The CDR3 contains 15 residues. Trimming stripped 3 bases from V and 2 bases from J, with 8 bases between.